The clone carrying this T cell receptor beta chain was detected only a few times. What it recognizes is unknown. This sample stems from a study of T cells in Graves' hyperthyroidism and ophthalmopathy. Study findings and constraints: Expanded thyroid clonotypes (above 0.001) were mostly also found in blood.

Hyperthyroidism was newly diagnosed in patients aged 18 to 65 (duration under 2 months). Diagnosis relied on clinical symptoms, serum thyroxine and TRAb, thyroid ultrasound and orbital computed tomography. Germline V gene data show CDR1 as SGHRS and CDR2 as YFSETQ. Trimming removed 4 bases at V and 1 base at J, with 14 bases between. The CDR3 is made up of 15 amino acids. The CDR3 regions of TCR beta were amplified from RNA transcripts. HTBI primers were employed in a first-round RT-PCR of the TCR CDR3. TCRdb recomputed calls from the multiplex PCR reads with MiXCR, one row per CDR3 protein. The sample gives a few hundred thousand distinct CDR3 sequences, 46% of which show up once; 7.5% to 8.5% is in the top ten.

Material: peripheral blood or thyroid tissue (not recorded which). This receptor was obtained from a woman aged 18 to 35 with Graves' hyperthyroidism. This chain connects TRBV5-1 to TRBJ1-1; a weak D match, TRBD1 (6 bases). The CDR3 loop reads CASSPPGGPNTEAFF. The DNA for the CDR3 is TGCGCCAGCAGCCCTCCCGGGGGGCCGAACACTGAAGCTTTCTTT. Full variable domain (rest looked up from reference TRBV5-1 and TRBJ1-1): KAGVTQTPRYLIKTRGQQVTLSCSPISGHRSVSWYQQTPGQGLQFLFEYFSETQRNKGNFPGRFSGRQFSNSRSEMNVSTLELGDSALYLCASSPPGGPNTEAFFGQGTRLTVV.